This T cell receptor (beta chain) was sequenced during a study of CD8 T cells in ankylosing spondylitis (dated by TCRdb to 2016 to 2017). About the investigation overall: The study set out to find disease-linked TCR variants by profiling T cell receptor beta repertoires in ankylosing spondylitis patients and healthy donors. The full study cohort comprised around 23 ankylosing spondylitis patients and 85 to 120 healthy donors. Peripheral blood samples were taken, and synovial fluid was additionally collected from ankylosing spondylitis patients. Summary of the overall study and its limitations: A TCR beta motif made up of under ten highly homologous amino acid variants appeared to be characteristic of blood from ankylosing spondylitis patients. Some TCR beta motif variants had previously been reported in synovial fluid and blood of reactive arthritis patients, which suggested common disease-initiation mechanisms. The disease-linked clones were reported as significantly enriched in matched synovial fluid samples from ankylosing spondylitis patients. The disease-linked clones had a CD8+ phenotype and were found at relatively low frequencies in peripheral blood.

Cut back by 8 bases and 3 bases, the V and J ends lie 19 bases apart. The germline V gene (reference sequence) yields DFQATT for CDR1 and SNEGSKA for CDR2. From its cysteine to its phenylalanine, the CDR3 spans 14 amino acids. Just the 42-base CDR3 DNA is kept, in frame starting at base 1. Of note for this clonotype: The clone's antigen remains unknown. Within one base of it there is no much larger clone, and no base qualities were kept.

The listed sequencing device is Illumina HiSeq 2500. Quantitative 5'-RACE with molecular barcodes was used to prepare TCR beta libraries. The paper's data handling went like this. Disease-linked TCR variants were identified with a new computational method built on a probabilistic model of VDJ rearrangement. TCRdb trimmed public reads at Q25 via fastp, called clones via MiXCR and kept in-frame beta chains. Identical CDR3 proteins give one entry, which carries the most common genes and DNA. TCRdb, rather than the study authors, made the V and J calls. The sample profile shows 300,000 to 350,000 distinct CDR3 sequences; approximately 15% of them were found once. The top ten hold roughly 1.1% of the sample.

The sequence joins TRBV20-1 to TRBJ1-2, and TRBD1 may be the D gene, going by 5 matching bases. This TCR derives from a male donor with ankylosing spondylitis or in good health (not recorded which). Sequencing was performed on blood, either unsorted or a sorted T cell fraction (not recorded which). The CDR3 here reads CSPVGAFGYYGYTF. The DNA is TGCAGTCCCGTAGGGGCCTTCGGGTACTATGGCTACACCTTC.